Below, 30 T cell receptor beta chains from the same sample are listed, as sequenced in a study of blood T cells in healthy people across ages. Next came a second PCR, run for roughly 6 to 11 cycles, which used a sample-barcoded 5' primer along with a J-beta primer mix. A single record per CDR3 protein comes from TCRdb applying MiXCR to the 5' RACE reads. The top ten clones hold around 13% of a sample with about a million distinct CDR3 sequences, 35% to 40% of them seen once. Sequencing used blood. The receptor source for this set is a man aged 18 to 29 in good health.

The genes are TRBV10-3 and TRBJ2-1, with 11 bases lining up with TRBD2. This CDR3 has 18 amino acids. Germline CDR1 ENHRY, CDR2 SYGVKD. With V trimmed by 2 bases and J by 0 bases, 6 bases remained unmatched. The CDR3 loop is CAISEPQGLAGSYNEQFF. The CDR3 DNA follows: TGTGCCATCAGTGAGCCCCAAGGACTAGCGGGCTCCTACAATGAGCAGTTCTTC.

The chain joins TRBV9 to TRBJ2-3; the D gene is possibly TRBD1 (7 bases). The CDR3 spans 16 residues. CDR1 and CDR2 (germline): SGDLS, YYNGEE. V was pared by 4 bases and J by 0 bases, with 15 bases between. CDR3 protein: CASSLRQGGSTDTQYF. In DNA, the CDR3 is TGTGCCAGCAGCCTGAGGCAGGGGGGAAGCACAGATACGCAGTATTTT.

V and J are TRBV2 and TRBJ1-4; the D gene is possibly TRBD1 (6 bases). V lost 4 bases, J lost 7 bases, and 13 bases lay in between. In germline, CDR1 is SNHLY, CDR2 FYNNEI. The CDR3 runs 14 residues. CDR3 sequence (DNA): TGTGCCAGCAGTGTGGGGGCTTGGGGTGAAAAACTGTTTTTT. Translation: CASSVGAWGEKLFF.

The chain recombines TRBV6-2 or TRBV6-3 with TRBJ1-5, with D hard to call. This CDR3 has 14 residues. V dropped 3 bases and J dropped 7 bases, with 13 bases sitting between them. Germline V gene sequence: CDR1 MNHEY, CDR2 SVGEGT. Here the CDR3 reads CASSYFGLRQPQHF. Here the CDR3 DNA reads TGTGCCAGCAGTTATTTTGGGTTAAGGCAGCCCCAGCATTTT.

The CDR3: CSASTEVNTGANVLTF. In nucleotides, the CDR3 is TGCAGCGCCTCCACTGAGGTGAACACTGGGGCCAACGTCCTGACTTTC. This chain connects TRBV29-1 to TRBJ2-6; D remains ambiguous. From germline, CDR1 is SQVTM and CDR2 ANQGSEA. This CDR3 has 16 residues. V was cut by 7 bases and J by 2 bases, with 18 bases left in between.

This clonotype appeared a few times. The gene calls are TRBV29-1 and TRBJ2-3; no clear D gene. Germline CDR1 reads SQVTM; CDR2 reads ANQGSEA. V gave up 4 bases and J gave up 2 bases, with 10 bases separating them. The CDR3 contains 13 residues. CDR3 region: CSVAGTYTDTQYF. CDR3 nucleotide sequence: TGCAGCGTTGCAGGCACCTACACAGATACGCAGTATTTT.

The chain uses TRBV27 and TRBJ1-1; maybe TRBD1 (5 bases). The CDR3 loop spans 19 amino acids. With 5 bases removed from V and 4 bases from J, the gap between germline ends came to 29 bases. CDR1 is MNHEY, CDR2 SMNVEV, per germline (reference sequence). The CDR3 loop is CASSPRTSHRGGPSTEAFF. Here the CDR3 DNA reads TGTGCCAGCAGTCCACGGACATCTCACCGAGGCGGGCCGAGCACTGAAGCTTTCTTT.

This chain links TRBV4-3 with TRBJ2-1; maybe TRBD1 (6 bases). Germline loops: CDR1 LGHNA, CDR2 YSLEER. The ends were cut back, 1 base at V and 9 bases at J, with 19 bases in the middle. The CDR3 runs 16 residues. The chain's CDR3 is CASSQVPSTGHGEQFF. The DNA for the CDR3 is TGCGCCAGCAGCCAAGTTCCCTCTACAGGGCACGGTGAGCAGTTCTTC.

The chain recombines TRBV7-2 with TRBJ1-2; D unresolved. The CDR3 length is 14 residues. V shed 1 base and J shed 2 bases, with 8 bases lying between them. Germline CDR1 reads SGHTA; CDR2 reads FQGNSA. CDR3 in amino acids: CASSLGVRNYGYTF. In DNA form, the CDR3 reads TGTGCCAGCAGCTTAGGGGTCAGAAACTATGGCTACACCTTC.

The V gene is TRBV3-1, the J gene TRBJ2-7; tentatively, D is TRBD1 or TRBD2 (5 bases each). The germline V and J ends were trimmed by 5 bases and 6 bases, with 17 bases remaining between them. The CDR3 consists of 14 residues. Germline V gene sequence: CDR1 LGHDT, CDR2 YNNKEL (reference sequence). The CDR3 region has the DNA TGTGCCAGCAGCTTCGGGGCAGAGGTCGGCGAGCAGTACTTC. Residues: CASSFGAEVGEQYF.

The chain joins TRBV6-6 to TRBJ2-1, with D possibly TRBD2 on 6 matching bases. The germline V gene has CDR1 MNHNY and CDR2 SVGAGI (reference sequence). V was pared by 7 bases and J by 10 bases, with 20 bases between. This CDR3 contains 14 residues. The CDR3 reads CASTEGGRPQEQFF. The CDR3, as DNA: TGTGCCAGCACCGAGGGTGGGAGGCCCCAAGAGCAGTTCTTC.

The chain carries TRBV30 and TRBJ1-4, with D possibly matching TRBD1 (6 bases). The CDR3 has 17 residues. Germline loops: CDR1 GTSNPN, CDR2 SVGIG (reference sequence). V lost 2 bases and J 2 bases, leaving 18 bases between the germline ends. Here the CDR3 DNA reads TGTGCCTGGAGTAGGAACAGGGCTGAATTCACTAATGAAAAACTGTTTTTT. Protein sequence: CAWSRNRAEFTNEKLFF.

The chain is built from TRBV11-2 and TRBJ1-4; 12 nucleotides match TRBD1. Trimming took 5 bases from V and 8 from J; bases not matched to a gene: 6. This CDR3 has 15 residues. Germline V gives CDR1 SGHAT, CDR2 FQNNGV. This CDR3 is CASSLLGTGGEKLFF. CDR3 in DNA: TGTGCCAGCAGCCTCCTCGGGACAGGGGGCGAAAAACTGTTTTTT.

The genes are TRBV12-3 or TRBV12-4 and TRBJ1-2; D remains unclear. The CDR3 sequence is 11 residues long. Trimming took 6 bases from V and 6 from J, leaving 8 bases between them. The CDR3 region has the DNA TGTGCCAGCAGAGGTCCTGATGGCTACACCTTC. The encoded protein is CASRGPDGYTF.

This chain connects TRBV15 to TRBJ1-1; no clear D gene. CDR1 and CDR2 (germline): LNHNV, YYDKDF (reference sequence). There are 15 residues in the CDR3. The ends were cut back, 4 bases at V and 0 bases at J, with 12 bases in the middle. CDR3 sequence reads: CATSKWEIMNTEAFF. The CDR3, as DNA: TGTGCCACCAGCAAGTGGGAGATCATGAACACTGAAGCTTTCTTT.

The chain recombines TRBV12-3 or TRBV12-4 with TRBJ2-6; 9 nucleotides match TRBD1. The CDR3 runs to 15 residues. Losses at the gene ends were 6 bases for V and 3 bases for J; bases not matched to a gene: 3. CDR3: CASRGQGFGANVLTF. CDR3 nucleotides: TGTGCCAGCAGGGGACAGGGCTTTGGGGCCAACGTCCTGACTTTC.

Only a few counts were recorded for this clonotype. The gene calls are TRBV4-1 and TRBJ1-1, with D perhaps TRBD1 (5 bases). CDR3 length equals 14 residues. V was clipped by 3 bases and J by 4 bases, with 12 bases between them. Germline V gives CDR1 MGHRA, CDR2 YSYEKL. CDR3 region: CASSHGVGGTEAFF. The CDR3 DNA reads TGCGCCAGCAGCCACGGCGTTGGGGGCACTGAAGCTTTCTTT.

With regard to this clonotype: Relative to the germline gene, one junction end is altered; a read error may explain this. The rearrangement uses TRBV29-1 and TRBJ1-1; no clear D gene. CDR1 is SQVTM and CDR2 is ANQGSEA in the germline V gene. The CDR3 extends over 12 amino acids. CDR3 residues: CSVPWPNTKAFF. The DNA of the CDR3 is TGCAGCGTTCCGTGGCCGAACACTAAAGCTTTCTTT.

This clonotype was found many times. The CDR3 spells CASSTGQLYGYTF. DNA of the CDR3: TGTGCCAGCAGCACTGGACAGCTCTATGGCTACACCTTC. This chain joins TRBV9 and TRBJ1-2, with D possibly matching TRBD1 (6 bases). The CDR3 consists of 13 residues. Germline CDR1 reads SGDLS; CDR2 reads YYNGEE. V was trimmed by 4 bases and J by 4 bases, leaving 11 bases between them.

This chain connects TRBV7-9 to TRBJ2-1; a possible D gene is TRBD1 (6 bases). V was shortened by 3 bases and J by 9 bases, with 18 bases between the two germline ends. The CDR3 has 15 residues. Germline CDR1 and CDR2: SEHNR and FQNEAQ (reference sequence). CDR3 amino acids: CASSFRGAQTGEQFF. The CDR3 DNA reads as TGTGCCAGCAGCTTTAGAGGGGCACAGACAGGTGAGCAGTTCTTC.

The chain uses TRBV12-3 or TRBV12-4 and TRBJ2-7; perhaps TRBD1 as D (6 bases). Trimming pared 4 bases from V and 3 bases from J, leaving 16 bases between. The CDR3 spans 15 residues. CDR3 sequence (DNA): TGTGCCAGCAGTTGGGGGAGCCGGGACAACTACGAGCAGTACTTC. Its protein product is CASSWGSRDNYEQYF.

This chain uses TRBV28 with TRBJ2-1, with D uncertain. Germline V gives CDR1 MDHEN, CDR2 SYDVKM. Trimming pared 8 bases from V and 13 bases from J, leaving 18 bases between. This CDR3 contains 12 residues. This CDR3 is CASGWASETQFF. DNA of the CDR3: TGTGCCAGCGGCTGGGCCTCAGAGACCCAGTTCTTC.

This sequence joins TRBV20-1 and TRBJ1-2; possible D gene TRBD1, 5 bases. Germline CDR1 and CDR2: DFQATT and SNEGSKA (reference sequence). The CDR3 is 17 residues long. The V end lost 3 bases, the J end lost 1 base, and 21 bases lay between the germline ends. The CDR3 bases are TGCAGTGCTAGGCCAGGGATACCGTCCGGGGATAACTATGGCTACACCTTC. This sequence encodes CSARPGIPSGDNYGYTF.

CDR3 coding DNA: TGTGCCAGCAGCCCTGGGACATTCTATGGCTACACCTTC. Its protein product is CASSPGTFYGYTF. The J gene is TRBJ1-2, the V gene TRBV7-9; a possible D gene is TRBD1 (6 bases). CDR3 length: 13 residues. CDR1 is SEHNR, CDR2 FQNEAQ, per germline (reference sequence). Trimming left V 5 bases short and J 4 bases short, with 11 bases between. Full variable domain (remainder filled in from reference TRBV7-9 and TRBJ1-2): DTGVSQNPRHKITKRGQNVTFRCDPISEHNRLYWYRQTLGQGPEFLTYFQNEAQLEKSRLLSDRFSAERPKGSFSTLEIQRTEQGDSAMYLCASSPGTFYGYTFGSGTRLTVV.

The V call is TRBV28, the J call TRBJ2-3; D is unresolved. The CDR3 runs 14 residues. V was cut by 6 bases and J by 3 bases, with 13 bases left in between. Germline V CDR1 and CDR2: MDHEN, SYDVKM. The CDR3 coding sequence is TGTGCCAGCAGCCCTGGACGGATGACAGATACGCAGTATTTT. Translated, it gives CASSPGRMTDTQYF.

Comment on this clonotype: Relative to the germline gene, one junction end is altered; a read error may explain this. The chain joins TRBV7-2 to TRBJ2-7, with 7 bases aligning to TRBD1. Germline CDR1 SGHTA, CDR2 FQGNSA. This CDR3 comprises 14 residues. The CDR3 protein is CASSPQTGSYKQYF. The CDR3 nucleotides are TGTGCCAGCAGCCCGCAGACAGGGTCCTACAAGCAGTACTTC.

V usage is TRBV12-3 or TRBV12-4 and J usage is TRBJ1-1, with D possibly matching TRBD1 (6 bases). V gave up 5 bases and J gave up 8 bases, with 15 bases separating them. This CDR3 is 13 amino acids long. The CDR3 loop reads CASSPRTVSEAFF. The CDR3 coding sequence is TGTGCCAGCAGTCCGCGGACAGTCTCCGAAGCTTTCTTT.

In this sample, this clonotype turned up many times. The J gene is TRBJ1-2, the V gene TRBV7-2, with D uncertain. The V end lost 1 base, the J end lost 1 base, and 4 bases lay between the germline ends. The germline V gene has CDR1 SGHTA and CDR2 FQGNSA. This CDR3 has 13 residues. The CDR3 DNA follows: TGTGCCAGCAGCTTAGAAGTTAACTATGGCTACACCTTC. Amino acids: CASSLEVNYGYTF.

The chain has TRBV5-5 and TRBJ2-1; D gene uncertain. The CDR3 is made up of 13 amino acids. Germline loops: CDR1 SGHKS, CDR2 YYEKEE (reference sequence). The ends were cut back, 1 base at V and 8 bases at J, with 10 bases in the middle. The CDR3 nucleotides are TGTGCCAGCAGCTTGCCAATCTTATATGAGCAGTTCTTC. The encoded protein is CASSLPILYEQFF. Looking up the rest from reference TRBV5-5 and TRBJ2-1 gives the full variable domain: DAGVTQSPTHLIKTRGQQVTLRCSPISGHKSVSWYQQVLGQGPQFIFQYYEKEERGRGNFPDRFSARQFPNYSSELNVNALLLGDSALYLCASSLPILYEQFFGPGTRLTVL.

This clonotype came up once. CDR3 loop: CASSLAGIPDPNTGELFF. The CDR3 DNA reads as TGTGCCAGCAGCTTAGCCGGGATCCCTGACCCGAACACCGGGGAGCTGTTTTTT. The chain is built from TRBV13 and TRBJ2-2, with a possible D match to TRBD2 (5 bases). Germline CDR1 is PRHDT and CDR2 is FYEKMQ (reference sequence). Trimming stripped 1 base from V and 0 bases from J, with 15 bases between. This CDR3 is 18 amino acids long.